The 26 T cell receptor beta chains given below trace back to one sample, sequenced in a study of cytomegalovirus exposure and HLA in healthy donors. PCR primers comprised 60 Vbeta and 13 Jbeta primers. TCRdb's table, derived via immunoSEQ multiplex PCR, lists solely in-frame clones and lacks some. The data contain about 110,000 clones, 71% of them singletons. Material for sequencing was PBMCs. The receptors originated from a female donor in good health and CMV-seronegative.

The rearrangement joins TRBV19 to TRBJ1-2; perhaps TRBD1 as D (6 bases). Trimming shortened V by 10 bases and J by 10 bases, and 28 bases separated the two germline ends. This CDR3 has 15 amino acids. Looked up from germline, CDR1 is LNHDA and CDR2 is SQIVND (reference sequence). CDR3 DNA: TGTGCCATTTTAGACAACAGCGGGACAAGAGTTGACTACACCTTC. This sequence encodes CAILDNSGTRVDYTF.

In the case of this clone: At the DNA level, this CDR3 is encoded by other sequences in the same sample as well. J is TRBJ1-2 and V is TRBV9; 7 bases are shared with TRBD1. The CDR3 spans 13 residues. Trimming removed 3 bases from V and 5 bases from J; junction bases left unmatched: 4. Germline values: CDR1 SGDLS, CDR2 YYNGEE. The CDR3 reads CASSDRTGYGYTF. Written as DNA, the CDR3 is TGTGCCAGCAGCGACCGGACAGGTTATGGCTACACCTTC.

The chain uses TRBV28 and TRBJ1-5; 7 positions match TRBD1. Germline CDR1 reads MDHEN; CDR2 reads SYDVKM. V lost 6 bases, J lost 1 base, and 6 bases stayed unmatched. The CDR3 runs to 15 residues. The CDR3 DNA reads TGTGCCAGCAGACACAGGGGTGGGAGCAATCAGCCCCAGCATTTT. Translating gives CASRHRGGSNQPQHF.

The V call is TRBV30, the J call TRBJ1-5; 8 positions agree with TRBD1. V lost 0 bases to trimming and J lost 4 bases; unmatched junction nucleotides: 2. Germline lookup yields CDR1 GTSNPN and CDR2 SVGIG (reference sequence). CDR3 length: 14 amino acids. The CDR3 is CAWSVRQGNQPQHF. CDR3 in DNA: TGTGCCTGGAGTGTAAGACAGGGGAATCAGCCCCAGCATTTT.

The V and J genes are TRBV11-3 and TRBJ2-3, with 10 nucleotides matching TRBD2. The CDR3 runs to 16 residues. V lost 5 bases and J lost 3; bases outside the gene matches: 8. The V gene's germline CDR1 is SGHNT and CDR2 YENEEA. Here the CDR3 reads CASSRGAGGRTDTQYF. The CDR3 DNA is TGTGCCAGCAGCCGAGGAGCGGGAGGGAGGACAGATACGCAGTATTTT.

The V and J genes are TRBV11-1 and TRBJ2-7; weak D call: TRBD2 (6 bases). CDR1 is SGHAT, CDR2 FQDESV, per germline (reference sequence). CDR3 size: 13 residues. The V end was cut by 3 bases, the J end by 3 bases, with 9 bases between. CDR3 in DNA: TGTGCCAGCAGCTTGGAGGGCTACTACGAGCAGTACTTC. It codes for CASSLEGYYEQYF.

This sequence joins TRBV29-1 and TRBJ1-2; TRBD1 matches 9 bases. Germline-derived CDR1 and CDR2 are SQVTM and ANQGSEA. The CDR3 covers 14 residues. The V gene end was trimmed by 3 bases and the J gene end by 5 bases; junction bases not matched to a gene: 7. CDR3 loop: CSVEKTGGGYGYTF. CDR3 bases: TGCAGCGTTGAGAAGACAGGGGGAGGGTATGGCTACACCTTC.

The rearrangement links TRBV13 to TRBJ2-5, with D possibly matching TRBD2 (6 bases). CDR3 length: 16 amino acids. Germline V CDR1 and CDR2: PRHDT, FYEKMQ (reference sequence). Trimming left V 5 bases short and J 1 base short, with 17 bases between. CDR3: CASSPGEVGGQETQYF. As DNA, the CDR3 is TGTGCCAGCAGCCCCGGGGAGGTGGGGGGCCAAGAGACCCAGTACTTC.

J is TRBJ2-5 and V is TRBV18; unclear D gene. Germline V gene lookup returns CDR1 KGHSH and CDR2 LQKENI. The germline V and J ends were trimmed by 5 bases and 0 bases, with 22 bases remaining between them. There are 18 residues in the CDR3. The CDR3 loop is CASSAIPWAPDHQETQYF. The CDR3 coding sequence is TGTGCCAGCTCAGCAATCCCCTGGGCACCGGATCACCAAGAGACCCAGTACTTC. The full variable domain, completed using reference TRBV18 and TRBJ2-5, is NAGVMQNPRHLVRRRGQEARLRCSPMKGHSHVYWYRQLPEEGLKFMVYLQKENIIDESGMPKERFSAEFPKEGPSILRIQQVVRGDSAAYFCASSAIPWAPDHQETQYFGPGTRLLVL.

This rearrangement joins TRBV30 to TRBJ1-2; D is unclear. Between the trimmed V and J ends, which lost 2 bases and 8 bases, there was a span of 9 bases. Germline V lookup: CDR1 GTSNPN, CDR2 SVGIG (reference sequence). The CDR3 contains 11 residues. The CDR3 region has the DNA TGTGCCTGGAGTCCGGGGAACGGCTACACCTTC. Translated: CAWSPGNGYTF.

This clone was counted only a few times. V and J are TRBV5-6 and TRBJ1-2; D unresolved. Germline V lookup: CDR1 SGHDT, CDR2 YYEEEE. Trimming stripped 0 bases from V and 0 bases from J, with 6 bases between. The CDR3 has 14 amino acids. The CDR3 protein is CASSLGGANYGYTF. In nucleotides, the CDR3 is TGTGCCAGCAGCTTGGGGGGAGCTAACTATGGCTACACCTTC.

The chain combines TRBV29-1 with TRBJ1-2, with D possibly being TRBD1 (5 bases). Trimming took 4 bases from V and 8 from J, leaving 14 bases between them. CDR3 length: 12 amino acids. Germline V lookup: CDR1 SQVTM, CDR2 ANQGSEA. CDR3 amino acids: CSVGVGGDGYTF. In DNA form, the CDR3 reads TGCAGCGTTGGAGTGGGGGGGGACGGCTACACCTTC.

The sample holds a few counts of this clone. The chain has TRBV30 and TRBJ2-6; no clear D gene. Looked up from germline, CDR1 is GTSNPN and CDR2 is SVGIG (reference sequence). This CDR3 is 16 amino acids long. Deletions cut 1 base from V and 0 bases from J, with 10 bases between. CDR3 in amino acids: CAWSATAASGANVLTF. The CDR3 DNA is TGTGCCTGGAGTGCTACTGCCGCCTCTGGGGCCAACGTCCTGACTTTC.

This rearrangement joins TRBV13 to TRBJ2-4, with D tentatively TRBD1 (6 bases). There are 15 residues in the CDR3. The germline V gene encodes CDR1 PRHDT and CDR2 FYEKMQ (reference sequence). V lost 3 bases to trimming and J lost 0 bases, with 9 bases between them. In DNA form, the CDR3 reads TGTGCCAGCAGCTTGAGGGGGACAGCCAAAAACATTCAGTACTTC. This gives the protein CASSLRGTAKNIQYF.

The chain employs TRBV7-6 and TRBJ2-7; maybe TRBD2 (6 bases). V was shortened by 3 bases and J by 3 bases, with 12 bases between the two germline ends. CDR3 length: 14 amino acids. The V gene's germline CDR1 is SGHVS and CDR2 FNYEAQ. For the CDR3, the DNA is TGTGCCAGCAGCTTGCGCGGGATCGACTACGAGCAGTACTTC. This sequence encodes CASSLRGIDYEQYF.

The chain links TRBV6-1 to TRBJ2-7; no firm D call. Looked up from germline, CDR1 is MNHNS and CDR2 is SASEGT. Trimming cost V 2 bases and J 0 bases, with 8 bases left between them. The CDR3 length is 14 residues. CDR3 sequence: CASSESGGSYEQYF. In DNA form, the CDR3 reads TGTGCCAGCAGTGAATCCGGCGGCTCCTACGAGCAGTACTTC.

The V call is TRBV19, the J call TRBJ2-7; 9 nucleotides match TRBD2. V gave up 6 bases and J gave up 4 bases; unmatched junction bases: 10. Germline loops: CDR1 LNHDA, CDR2 SQIVND (reference sequence). The CDR3 loop spans 15 amino acids. CDR3 loop: CASSAMGGGVYEQYF. CDR3 bases: TGTGCCAGTAGCGCTATGGGCGGGGGGGTGTACGAGCAGTACTTC.

This clone was detected only once. The gene calls are TRBV18 and TRBJ2-3; TRBD1 agrees at 7 bases. V gave up 5 bases and J gave up 0 bases; unmatched junction bases: 14. The V gene's germline CDR1 is KGHSH and CDR2 LQKENI. This CDR3 has 18 amino acids. Here the CDR3 DNA reads TGTGCCAGCTCATCACAGGGGCCTCCCTTATTTAGCACAGATACGCAGTATTTT. It yields the protein CASSSQGPPLFSTDTQYF.

This sequence joins TRBV6-1 and TRBJ2-1, with TRBD2 identical over 10 bases. V shed 2 bases and J 6 bases; nucleotides not matched to a gene: 13. CDR1 is MNHNS and CDR2 is SASEGT in the germline V gene. The CDR3 has 18 residues. For the CDR3, the DNA is TGTGCCAGCAGTGAATTTCGGTGGGGGACTAGCGCGTTCAATGAGCAGTTCTTC. Protein: CASSEFRWGTSAFNEQFF.

This rearrangement joins TRBV9 to TRBJ2-1; D is perhaps TRBD2 (6 bases). The CDR3 totals 13 residues. Germline CDR1 reads SGDLS; CDR2 reads YYNGEE. Trimming took off 4 bases at V and 10 bases at J, with 15 bases between the two ends. The DNA of the CDR3 is TGTGCCAGCAGCCCACCCACGGAGGGGGAGCAGTTCTTC. Residues: CASSPPTEGEQFF.

The chain employs TRBV30 and TRBJ1-5, with D possibly being TRBD1 (6 bases). V gave up 3 bases and J gave up 4 bases, with 19 bases separating them. The CDR3 covers 16 residues. Germline values: CDR1 GTSNPN, CDR2 SVGIG (reference sequence). CDR3 amino acids: CAWRGKQGPGNQPQHF. CDR3 DNA: TGTGCCTGGAGAGGGAAGCAGGGGCCTGGAAATCAGCCCCAGCATTTT.

The chain joins TRBV7-3 to TRBJ2-1, with TRBD1 matching 10 bases. Trimming at V came to 4 bases and at J to 3 bases, leaving 9 bases not matched to a gene. This CDR3 has 17 residues. CDR1 and CDR2 from the germline V gene are SGHTA and FQGTGA. In nucleotides, the CDR3 is TGTGCCAGCAGCTCGAAACTTGGGACAGGGGTCTACAATGAGCAGTTCTTC. It yields the protein CASSSKLGTGVYNEQFF.

The chain links TRBV5-4 to TRBJ2-1; a possible D gene is TRBD2 (7 bases). The CDR3 is made up of 15 amino acids. Deletions cut 0 bases from V and 7 bases from J, with 14 bases between. Germline CDR1 SGHNT, CDR2 YYREEE (reference sequence). This CDR3 is CASSLEGGRRNEQFF. CDR3 DNA sequence: TGTGCCAGCAGCTTGGAGGGGGGGAGAAGGAATGAGCAGTTCTTC. The full variable domain, its missing parts supplied by reference TRBV5-4 and TRBJ2-1, is ETGVTQSPTHLIKTRGQQVTLRCSSQSGHNTVSWYQQALGQGPQFIFQYYREEENGRGNFPPRFSGLQFPNYSSELNVNALELDDSALYLCASSLEGGRRNEQFFGPGTRLTVL.

J is TRBJ2-7 and V is TRBV5-1; 11 bases match TRBD2. Germline CDR1 and CDR2: SGHRS and YFSETQ. The CDR3 covers 14 residues. Losses at the gene ends were 4 bases for V and 3 bases for J; bases not matched to a gene: 3. The CDR3 DNA follows: TGCGCCAGCAGCCCGGGACTAGCGGACTACGAGCAGTACTTC. Its protein is CASSPGLADYEQYF. Full variable domain (missing parts from reference TRBV5-1 and TRBJ2-7): KAGVTQTPRYLIKTRGQQVTLSCSPISGHRSVSWYQQTPGQGLQFLFEYFSETQRNKGNFPGRFSGRQFSNSRSEMNVSTLELGDSALYLCASSPGLADYEQYFGPGTRLTVT.

The chain joins TRBV28 to TRBJ2-3; 8 bases are a match to TRBD1. J gave up 1 base and V 6 bases, and 6 bases lay outside the gene matches. The CDR3 consists of 15 residues. The germline V gene encodes CDR1 MDHEN and CDR2 SYDVKM. CDR3 protein: CASRSDRGGTDTQYF. The CDR3 nucleotides are TGTGCCAGCAGGTCCGACAGGGGTGGCACAGATACGCAGTATTTT.

The CDR3 reads CASSRPGTVNEKLFF. The CDR3 DNA sequence: TGTGCCAGCAGTCGCCCCGGGACAGTCAATGAAAAACTGTTTTTT. The V gene is TRBV5-5, the J gene TRBJ1-4, with 7 bases matching TRBD1. CDR3 length: 15 residues. Germline V gives CDR1 SGHKS, CDR2 YYEKEE (reference sequence). The V segment lost 5 bases and the J segment 5 bases; nucleotides outside the gene matches: 9. The variable domain in full, completed from reference TRBV5-5 and TRBJ1-4, reads DAGVTQSPTHLIKTRGQQVTLRCSPISGHKSVSWYQQVLGQGPQFIFQYYEKEERGRGNFPDRFSARQFPNYSSELNVNALLLGDSALYLCASSRPGTVNEKLFFGSGTQLSVL.